Reported below is one TCR beta chain. The sample originates from a study of blood T cells in healthy people across ages. Together with a sample-barcoded 5' primer, a J-beta primer mix was included in a second PCR lasting about 7 to 11 cycles. Each CDR3 protein gets one entry after TCRdb re-called the 5' RACE reads with MiXCR. The sample holds over 1,300,000 distinct CDR3 sequences, approximately 59% seen once. Specimen: blood. The receptor was isolated from a man aged 18 to 30 in good health.

CDR3 sequence (DNA): TGCGCCAGCGGACTAGCCCTCTACAATGAGCAGTACTTC. Its protein product is CASGLALYNEQYF. This chain joins TRBV10-2 and TRBJ2-5; 8 nucleotides agree with TRBD2. V trimming: 8 bases; J trimming: 11 bases; junction bases outside the gene matches: 13. Germline V gene data show CDR1 as WSHSY and CDR2 as SAAADI. The CDR3 has 13 amino acids.